This passage covers 9 T cell receptor beta chains from one sample sequenced in a study of cytomegalovirus exposure and HLA in healthy donors. PCR used 60 Vbeta primers and 13 Jbeta primers. Only in-frame clones appear in the TCRdb table, and some are missing; sequencing was by immunoSEQ multiplex PCR. The table includes under 300,000 clones, 92% detected once. The sample was PBMCs. These receptor sequences come from a girl aged 2-10 years in good health and CMV-seronegative.

This clone was observed a few times. This chain connects TRBV7-8 to TRBJ1-1, with D unclear. V was clipped by 5 bases and J by 1 base, with 14 bases between them. This CDR3 is 15 amino acids long. Per germline, CDR1 SGHVS and CDR2 FQNEAQ. The CDR3 sequence is CASSPLARRNTEAFF. CDR3 DNA sequence: TGTGCCAGCAGCCCGTTAGCTCGGCGGAACACTGAAGCTTTCTTT.

CDR3 nucleotide sequence: TGTGCCAGTAGTACGACTAGCGCAAGCTCCTACGAGCAGTACTTC. It specifies CASSTTSASSYEQYF. The chain links TRBV19 to TRBJ2-5; TRBD2 matches 8 bases. TRBJ2-7 matches the DNA end more closely, so the J call is doubtful. The CDR3 length is 15 residues. The germline V gene has CDR1 LNHDA and CDR2 SQIVND (reference sequence).

This chain connects TRBV13 to TRBJ2-3; D ambiguous. The CDR3 spans 13 residues. Deletions cut 6 bases from V and 0 bases from J, with 7 bases between. Germline CDR1 is PRHDT and CDR2 is FYEKMQ (reference sequence). CDR3 region: CASRPESTDTQYF. In DNA, the CDR3 is TGTGCCAGCAGGCCGGAGAGCACAGATACGCAGTATTTT.

The chain recombines TRBV7-9 with TRBJ2-5; 7 bases map to TRBD1. Germline V gene sequence: CDR1 SEHNR, CDR2 FQNEAQ (reference sequence). Trimming took 1 base from V and 2 from J; bases not matched to a gene: 7. This CDR3 comprises 16 residues. The CDR3 loop is CASSLGVSRGQETQYF. For the CDR3, the DNA is TGTGCCAGCAGCTTAGGGGTGTCCAGGGGGCAAGAGACCCAGTACTTC. The variable domain in full, with the rest retrieved from reference TRBV7-9 and TRBJ2-5, is DTGVSQNPRHKITKRGQNVTFRCDPISEHNRLYWYRQTLGQGPEFLTYFQNEAQLEKSRLLSDRFSAERPKGSFSTLEIQRTEQGDSAMYLCASSLGVSRGQETQYFGPGTRLLVL.

The chain combines TRBV5-1 with TRBJ1-1; D possibly corresponds to TRBD1 (6 bases). Trimming left V 4 bases short and J 1 base short, with 8 bases between. Germline V gene data show CDR1 as SGHRS and CDR2 as YFSETQ. The CDR3 runs to 13 residues. Written as DNA, the CDR3 is TGCGCCAGCAGCCAGGGACAGAACACTGAAGCTTTCTTT. Its translation is CASSQGQNTEAFF.

The V gene is TRBV2, the J gene TRBJ2-7; 12 nucleotides align to TRBD1. After removal of 2 bases from V and 7 bases from J, the junction contained 6 bases not matched to a gene. This CDR3 has 15 amino acids. Germline V CDR1 and CDR2: SNHLY, FYNNEI. CDR3 amino acids: CASSESGTGGFEQYF. CDR3 bases: TGTGCCAGCAGTGAATCTGGGACAGGGGGCTTTGAGCAGTACTTC.

The chain combines TRBV4-1 with TRBJ2-7; the match to TRBD2 covers 15 bases. V lost 1 base, J lost 0 bases, and 16 bases stayed unmatched. The CDR3 contains 22 residues. CDR1 is MGHRA, CDR2 YSYEKL, per germline. The CDR3 region is CASSQAHPRGLAGGRGSYEQYF. In nucleotides, the CDR3 is TGCGCCAGCAGCCAAGCCCACCCTCGGGGACTAGCGGGGGGCCGGGGCTCCTACGAGCAGTACTTC.

This chain uses TRBV6-5 with TRBJ1-2; 8 bases agree with TRBD1. The CDR3 contains 16 residues. Germline V CDR1 and CDR2: MNHEY, SVGAGI. J was trimmed by 2 bases and V by 4 bases; bases with no gene match: 9. The CDR3: CASSWQYRGVNYGYTF. In DNA form, the CDR3 reads TGTGCCAGCAGTTGGCAGTACAGGGGGGTGAACTATGGCTACACCTTC.

This clone was seen once. The rearrangement uses TRBV11-3 and TRBJ2-1, with D possibly being TRBD2 (6 bases). The CDR3 has 12 amino acids. With 4 bases removed from V and 8 bases from J, the gap between germline ends came to 9 bases. CDR1 is SGHNT and CDR2 is YENEEA in the germline V gene. The CDR3 DNA reads as TGTGCCAGCAGCTCGGAGGGGTATGAGCAGTTCTTC. Its translation: CASSSEGYEQFF.